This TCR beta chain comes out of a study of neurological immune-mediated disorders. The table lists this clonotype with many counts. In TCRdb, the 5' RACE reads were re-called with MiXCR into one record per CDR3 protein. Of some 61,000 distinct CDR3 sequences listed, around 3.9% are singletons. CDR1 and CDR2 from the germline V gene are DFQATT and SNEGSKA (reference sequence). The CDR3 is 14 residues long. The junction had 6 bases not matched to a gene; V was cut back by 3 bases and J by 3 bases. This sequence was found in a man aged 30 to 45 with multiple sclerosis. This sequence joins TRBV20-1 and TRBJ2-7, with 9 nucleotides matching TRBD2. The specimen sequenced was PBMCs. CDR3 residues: CSASGSGGFYEQYF. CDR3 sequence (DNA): TGCAGTGCTAGTGGTAGCGGGGGTTTCTACGAGCAGTACTTC.